Shown below are 21 T cell receptor beta chains from a single sample sequenced in a study of shared clonotypes between healthy human individuals. In the naive CD8 group, cells lacked CD45RO and were positively selected for CCR7, so terminally differentiated effector memory CD45RA+ cells were left out. Using immunoSEQ multiplex PCR, the repertoire was profiled, and TCRdb retains in-frame clones only, with some absent. This table holds about 2,100,000 clones, roughly 91% found once. Sequenced input: naive CD8+ T cells from PBMCs. The receptors here all came from a man aged 18 to 30 in good health. Some clones in this sample may be carry-over from other donors' samples.

The chain recombines TRBV11-3 with TRBJ2-2; 8 bases align to TRBD1. V dropped 5 bases and J dropped 6; count of bases not matched to a gene: 8. Germline V gene data show CDR1 as SGHNT and CDR2 as YENEEA. The CDR3 has 15 amino acids. Here the CDR3 reads CASSPRQGLAGELFF. The DNA for the CDR3 is TGTGCCAGCAGCCCCCGACAGGGGTTGGCCGGGGAGCTGTTTTTT.

The chain links TRBV7-9 to TRBJ2-3; no reliable D call. Trimming took off 2 bases at V and 2 bases at J, with 11 bases between the two ends. The length of the CDR3 is 15 residues. CDR1 and CDR2 (germline): SEHNR, FQNEAQ (reference sequence). In nucleotides, the CDR3 is TGTGCCAGCAGCTTATTTTCGGAGATCACAGATACGCAGTATTTT. Protein sequence: CASSLFSEITDTQYF.

The rearrangement uses TRBV9 and TRBJ2-7; 9 nucleotides align to TRBD1. Germline CDR1 is SGDLS and CDR2 is YYNGEE. This CDR3 has 17 residues. V was pared by 3 bases and J by 5 bases, with 15 bases of the junction left unmatched. CDR3 coding DNA: TGTGCCAGCAGCGCCTACCCACAGGGGGCGCTTTTGAACGAGCAGTACTTC. Translating it yields CASSAYPQGALLNEQYF.

Of note for this clone: This same CDR3 is encoded by further DNA sequences in the sample. This chain uses TRBV27 with TRBJ2-7; TRBD2 might be the D (6 bases). CDR3 length: 13 amino acids. Germline V CDR1 and CDR2: MNHEY, SMNVEV (reference sequence). V was pared by 3 bases and J by 6 bases, with 12 bases between. CDR3 sequence reads: CASSFRVGGEQYF. In DNA, the CDR3 is TGTGCCAGCAGTTTCCGGGTGGGGGGCGAGCAGTACTTC.

The gene calls are TRBV13 and TRBJ1-2, with D unclear. V was cut by 4 bases and J by 14 bases, with 14 bases left in between. The CDR3 sequence is 11 residues long. Per the germline V gene, CDR1 is PRHDT and CDR2 is FYEKMQ (reference sequence). The CDR3 loop reads CASSSSYYITF. The CDR3 coding sequence is TGTGCCAGCAGCTCCTCCTACTATATTACCTTC. Combining the CDR3 with reference TRBV13 and TRBJ1-2 gives the whole variable domain AAGVIQSPRHLIKEKRETATLKCYPIPRHDTVYWYQQGPGQDPQFLISFYEKMQSDKGSIPDRFSAQQFSDYHSELNMSSLELGDSALYFCASSSSYYITFGSGTRLTVV.

The CDR3 region is CASSQRGPGSDYGYTF. For the CDR3, the DNA is TGTGCCAGCAGCCAAAGGGGTCCAGGATCAGACTATGGCTACACCTTC. The chain uses TRBV4-2 and TRBJ1-2, with D tentatively TRBD1 (5 bases). Germline V gene sequence: CDR1 LGHNA, CDR2 YNFKEQ. This CDR3 contains 16 residues. Trimming took 2 bases from V and 3 from J, leaving 16 bases between them.

J is TRBJ1-2 and V is TRBV9; a possible D gene is TRBD1 (6 bases). The V gene's germline CDR1 is SGDLS and CDR2 YYNGEE. There are 15 residues in the CDR3. V lost 6 bases, J lost 6 bases, and 21 bases lay in between. CDR3 amino acids: CASTALSGARNGYTF. The CDR3 region has the DNA TGTGCCAGCACCGCCCTTTCGGGGGCGCGGAATGGCTACACCTTC.

The table lists this clone with a count of one. The rearrangement uses TRBV27 and TRBJ2-1; 12 bases match TRBD2. From germline, CDR1 is MNHEY and CDR2 SMNVEV (reference sequence). The CDR3 has 18 residues. V lost 0 bases and J lost 7; bases outside the gene matches: 10. The CDR3: CASSLSGGLAGLRNEQFF. Here the CDR3 DNA reads TGTGCCAGCAGTTTATCGGGAGGACTAGCGGGATTACGGAATGAGCAGTTCTTC.

In DNA, the CDR3 is TGTGCCACCCAGGGGTTGAGGACTGAAGCTTTCTTT. This encodes CATQGLRTEAFF. This chain links TRBV6-6 with TRBJ1-1; perhaps TRBD1 as D (6 bases). The CDR3 has 12 amino acids. Germline CDR1 MNHNY, CDR2 SVGAGI (reference sequence). The germline V and J ends were trimmed by 10 bases and 5 bases, with 14 bases remaining between them.

The chain links TRBV11-2 to TRBJ1-1; no firm D call. The CDR3 consists of 13 residues. Germline CDR1 and CDR2: SGHAT and FQNNGV. Trimming shortened V by 2 bases and J by 3 bases, and 7 bases separated the two germline ends. The CDR3 region is CASSLWRDTEAFF. DNA for the CDR3: TGTGCCAGCAGCTTATGGAGGGACACTGAAGCTTTCTTT.

The rearrangement links TRBV19 to TRBJ2-3; TRBD2 aligns across 7 bases. The CDR3 totals 15 residues. Germline V gene lookup returns CDR1 LNHDA and CDR2 SQIVND (reference sequence). V shed 5 bases, J shed 1 base, and the junction held 6 bases outside the gene matches. Here the CDR3 reads CASSSSRGGTDTQYF. The CDR3 DNA sequence: TGTGCCAGTAGTTCATCCCGGGGGGGCACAGATACGCAGTATTTT. Filled out from reference TRBV19 and TRBJ2-3, the complete variable domain reads DGGITQSPKYLFRKEGQNVTLSCEQNLNHDAMYWYRQDPGQGLRLIYYSQIVNDFQKGDIAEGYSVSREKKESFPLTVTSAQKNPTAFYLCASSSSRGGTDTQYFGPGTRLTVL.

This chain uses TRBV28 with TRBJ1-2; D call uncertain. V was trimmed by 1 base and J by 4 bases, leaving 10 bases between them. Looked up from germline, CDR1 is MDHEN and CDR2 is SYDVKM. This CDR3 region has 14 residues. The CDR3 bases are TGTGCCAGCAGTTTATCTCTCTCGGCCTATGGCTACACCTTC. Residues: CASSLSLSAYGYTF.

This rearrangement joins TRBV4-3 to TRBJ2-1; perhaps TRBD2 as D (5 bases). The CDR3 runs to 14 residues. With 4 bases removed from V and 0 bases from J, the gap between germline ends came to 7 bases. CDR1 is LGHNA and CDR2 is YSLEER in the germline V gene. The CDR3: CASSPTISYNEQFF. Here the CDR3 DNA reads TGCGCCAGCAGCCCGACTATCTCCTACAATGAGCAGTTCTTC.

The chain couples TRBV5-1 to TRBJ2-1; D is uncertain. Germline V gene lookup returns CDR1 SGHRS and CDR2 YFSETQ. CDR3 length: 16 residues. The ends were cut back, 2 bases at V and 7 bases at J, with 19 bases in the middle. This chain's CDR3 is CASSFFTTSLGNEQFF. The CDR3 DNA is TGCGCCAGCAGCTTTTTCACCACGAGCCTGGGGAATGAGCAGTTCTTC.

The rearrangement joins TRBV28 to TRBJ1-5; D gene unclear. This CDR3 has 13 residues. CDR1 and CDR2 (germline): MDHEN, SYDVKM. Trimming took 6 bases from V and 6 from J, leaving 12 bases between them. This CDR3 is CASSTNQVQPQHF. The CDR3 DNA follows: TGTGCCAGCAGCACCAACCAGGTTCAGCCCCAGCATTTT.

This clone was seen only once. J is TRBJ2-1 and V is TRBV7-7; 10 positions agree with TRBD2. Trimming cost V 1 base and J 9 bases; bases outside gene matches: 12. This CDR3 comprises 17 residues. Germline V gene sequence: CDR1 SSHAT, CDR2 FNYEAQ (reference sequence). CDR3 DNA sequence: TGTGCCAGCAGCTTAGGAGGGGGACTAGCGTCATCGGGTGAGCAGTTCTTC. Its translation: CASSLGGGLASSGEQFF.

The chain carries TRBV7-8 and TRBJ2-5, with 7 bases matching TRBD2. The CDR3 has 16 residues. With 5 bases clipped from V and 3 bases from J, the junction kept 12 bases outside the gene matches. The V gene's germline CDR1 is SGHVS and CDR2 FQNEAQ. CDR3 DNA: TGTGCCAGCAGCCCAACCCTCGGGGGGTGGGAAGAGACCCAGTACTTC. Translation: CASSPTLGGWEETQYF.

The chain is built from TRBV29-1 and TRBJ2-2; 10 bases agree with TRBD2. In germline, CDR1 is SQVTM, CDR2 ANQGSEA. The CDR3 is made up of 17 amino acids. The V and J ends lost 0 bases and 4 bases, in that order; junction bases with no gene match: 8. CDR3: CSVEEPTSGISTGELFF. CDR3 coding DNA: TGCAGCGTTGAAGAACCAACTAGCGGGATATCCACCGGGGAGCTGTTTTTT.

This clone was counted only a few times. V and J are TRBV9 and TRBJ1-1; TRBD1 aligns across 8 bases. From germline, CDR1 is SGDLS and CDR2 YYNGEE. This CDR3 is built from 15 residues. V trimming: 0 bases; J trimming: 4 bases; junction bases outside the gene matches: 5. CDR3 nucleotide sequence: TGTGCCAGCAGCGTAGGAGACAGGGGTTTCACTGAAGCTTTCTTT. It yields the protein CASSVGDRGFTEAFF.

The rearrangement uses TRBV13 and TRBJ2-7; 7 bases line up with TRBD1. J gave up 5 bases and V 3 bases, and 1 base lay outside the gene matches. Germline CDR1 reads PRHDT; CDR2 reads FYEKMQ (reference sequence). This CDR3 has 12 residues. The CDR3 loop reads CASSFGTDEQYF. DNA for the CDR3: TGTGCCAGCAGCTTCGGGACAGACGAGCAGTACTTC.

V is TRBV4-3 and J is TRBJ2-6, with 8 bases lining up with TRBD1. The CDR3 is 22 residues long. Trimming took 0 bases from V and 0 from J; bases not matched to a gene: 16. Germline loops: CDR1 LGHNA, CDR2 YSLEER. CDR3 coding DNA: TGCGCCAGCAGCCAAGACCCTCGACAGGGGACGTCAATTAACTCTGGGGCCAACGTCCTGACTTTC. This codes for CASSQDPRQGTSINSGANVLTF.